These T cell receptor beta chains were read from a single sample in a study of radiation and T cells in renal cell carcinoma. The method was immunoSEQ multiplex PCR; TCRdb's version includes in-frame clones alone and lacks a portion of them. The table includes about 59,000 clones, around 72% detected once. This specimen consisted of blood, obtained from a patient whose treatment included radiotherapy and nephrectomy. The receptor set was obtained from a man aged 55 to 70 with renal cell carcinoma. CDR3s include the opening cysteine and the closing phenylalanine or tryptophan. Each record gives: V gene, CDR3 protein.

v_call: TRBV5-1
cdr3_aa: CASSFRLAGVNEQFF

v_call: TRBV5-1
cdr3_aa: CASSSGTSGEISYNEQFF

v_call: TRBV7-9
cdr3_aa: CASSYSGLGGYEQYF

v_call: TRBV7-9
cdr3_aa: CASSAGTGNEKLFF

v_call: TRBV2
cdr3_aa: CASSGTSGINEQFF

v_call: TRBV14
cdr3_aa: CASSPARNVWGNEKLFF

v_call: TRBV19
cdr3_aa: CASSVNRGQPQHF

v_call: TRBV2
cdr3_aa: CASSPDTNYGYTF

v_call: TRBV19
cdr3_aa: CASSIDSWDPGYGYTF

v_call: TRBV6-6
cdr3_aa: CASSAGTGGGNTIYF

v_call: TRBV7-9
cdr3_aa: CASSLEVGGKQFF

v_call: TRBV7-9
cdr3_aa: CASSLRGDSTHEQFF

v_call: TRBV27
cdr3_aa: CASSPSGGHNTGELFF

v_call: TRBV7-9
cdr3_aa: CASSLERGLREGGYTF

v_call: TRBV19
cdr3_aa: CASSMLNQPQHF

v_call: TRBV19
cdr3_aa: CASSIADSNQETQYF

v_call: TRBV7-2
cdr3_aa: CASSLGDSGGKGSYNEQFF

v_call: TRBV10-3
cdr3_aa: CAISEETGSQPQHF

v_call: TRBV14
cdr3_aa: CASSQVWATGELFF

v_call: TRBV7-2
cdr3_aa: CASSLGGGGLNF

v_call: TRBV5-3
cdr3_aa: CARNPLPGQGANEQFF

v_call: TRBV16
cdr3_aa: CASSRLQGKVQPQHF

v_call: TRBV5-4
cdr3_aa: CASSTTGVDTIYF

v_call: TRBV6-1
cdr3_aa: CASSERFNSPLHF

v_call: TRBV7-9
cdr3_aa: CASSLKETQYF

v_call: TRBV5-1
cdr3_aa: CASSLGTGLRETQYF